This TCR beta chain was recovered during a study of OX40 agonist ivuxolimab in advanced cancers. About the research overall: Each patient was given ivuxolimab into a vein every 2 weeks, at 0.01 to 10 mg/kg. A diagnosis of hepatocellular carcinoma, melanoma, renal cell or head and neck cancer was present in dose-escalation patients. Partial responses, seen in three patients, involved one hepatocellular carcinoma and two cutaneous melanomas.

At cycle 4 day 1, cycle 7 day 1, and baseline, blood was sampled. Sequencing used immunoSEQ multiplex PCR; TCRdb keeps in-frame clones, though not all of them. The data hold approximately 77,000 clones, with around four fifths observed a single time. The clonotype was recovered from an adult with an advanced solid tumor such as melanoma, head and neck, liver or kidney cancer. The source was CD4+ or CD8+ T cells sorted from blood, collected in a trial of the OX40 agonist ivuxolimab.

This CDR3 is CASSPTGVGELFF. CDR3 nucleotide sequence: TGTGCCAGCAGCCCTACAGGGGTCGGGGAGCTGTTTTTT. V is TRBV7-7 and J is TRBJ2-2, with 7 bases fitting TRBD1. With V trimmed by 5 bases and J by 7 bases, 4 bases remained unmatched. The CDR3 consists of 13 residues. CDR1 is SSHAT and CDR2 is FNYEAQ in the germline V gene (reference sequence).